This T cell receptor (beta chain) was identified during a study of blood T cell repertoires in COVID-19. On the study more broadly: The cDNA or gDNA used as material had been derived from T cells, B-cell-depleted T cells, or PBMCs.

V lost 5 bases to trimming and J lost 6 bases; unmatched junction nucleotides: 12. CDR3 length: 16 residues. The V gene's germline CDR1 is KGHDR and CDR2 SFDVKD. Patients in Seattle were enrolled during active infection, then followed longitudinally. Authors' analysis steps: The assay estimated nucleated cells by amplifying reference gene primers. Data came from immunoSEQ multiplex PCR; TCRdb stores just in-frame clones and leaves some out. That table supplies the V and J calls and clone size; D and trimming were determined from the DNA. In the table there are over 85,000 clones, approximately 85% of which are singletons.

The sequence came from a woman at least 80 years old with COVID-19, enrolled during active disease. Sample: peripheral blood. The chain joins TRBV24-1 to TRBJ1-1; 9 nucleotides agree with TRBD1. The CDR3 DNA reads as TGTGCCACCAGTGCTCCGCCCGGGACAGGGAAGGCTGAAGCTTTCTTT. Protein product: CATSAPPGTGKAEAFF.